This TCR beta chain was identified in a study of PD-L1 blockade in urothelial cancer. Overall study context: The number of prior chemotherapy regimens per patient was 0 to 3.

This clone was counted only a few times. Sequenced by immunoSEQ multiplex PCR; TCRdb stores in-frame clones only, minus some. The sample consists of some 50,000 clones, approximately 89% of them appearing once. The source of this sequence is a man at least 80 years old with urothelial cancer. This specimen consisted of PBMCs, obtained around atezolizumab (anti-PD-L1) treatment.

The CDR3 loop reads CASFGTGSGQPQHF. The DNA of the CDR3 is TGTGCCAGCTTCGGGACAGGGTCAGGACAGCCCCAGCATTTT. V gene TRBV28 combines with J gene TRBJ1-5, with 9 bases identical to TRBD1. Trimming removed 8 bases from V and 7 bases from J; junction bases left unmatched: 9. Germline assignment: CDR1 MDHEN and CDR2 SYDVKM. This CDR3 has 14 residues.